Presented here are 27 T cell receptor beta chains from one specimen sequenced in a study of blood T cells in healthy people across ages. A J-beta primer mix and a sample-barcoded 5' primer were used in a second PCR of about 6 to 12 cycles. TCRdb re-derived calls from the 5' RACE reads in MiXCR, one entry per CDR3 protein. The top ten clones hold under 10% of a sample with hundreds of thousands of distinct CDR3 sequences, 25% of them seen once. The same sample was also used in a study of T cells of mothers and their children.

Sequencing used blood. These receptors originate from a boy younger than 18 in good health.

The chain has TRBV20-1 and TRBJ1-4; possibly TRBD1 for D (5 bases). Trimming took 0 bases from V and 7 from J, leaving 12 bases between them. The germline V gene has CDR1 DFQATT and CDR2 SNEGSKA (reference sequence). This CDR3 has 14 residues. The CDR3: CSAREPAGGEKLFF. The CDR3 DNA reads as TGCAGTGCTAGAGAACCGGCGGGGGGTGAAAAACTGTTTTTT.

V and J are TRBV3-1 and TRBJ2-5, with 7 bases aligning to TRBD2. The J call is doubtful: the DNA matches TRBJ2-1 better. In germline, CDR1 is LGHDT, CDR2 YNNKEL (reference sequence). CDR3 length: 17 residues. The CDR3 bases are TGTGCCAGCAGCCAAGTCGAGTGGGGGGGTACCTACAATGAGCAGTTCTTC. Protein product: CASSQVEWGGTYNEQFF.

This clonotype was counted only a few times. The chain combines TRBV7-6 with TRBJ2-5; TRBD2 might be the D (6 bases). CDR1 and CDR2 (germline): SGHVS, FNYEAQ. The CDR3 length is 16 residues. Trimming left V 4 bases short and J 5 bases short, with 20 bases between. CDR3 sequence: CASSSLKTAGRETQYF. CDR3 nucleotide sequence: TGTGCCAGCAGCTCGCTCAAAACGGCGGGAAGGGAGACCCAGTACTTC.

V gene TRBV12-3 or TRBV12-4 combines with J gene TRBJ2-5; perhaps D is TRBD1 or TRBD2 (5 bases each). The CDR3 contains 13 residues. The ends were cut back, 5 bases at V and 7 bases at J, with 14 bases in the middle. The CDR3, as DNA: TGTGCCAGCAGTCCCTCGGGGCAGCGGACCCAGTACTTC. This gives the protein CASSPSGQRTQYF.

This clonotype came up a few times. The chain recombines TRBV12-3 or TRBV12-4 with TRBJ2-4; no reliable D call. This CDR3 comprises 13 residues. Between the trimmed V and J ends, which lost 5 bases and 0 bases, there was a span of 5 bases. CDR3 nucleotide sequence: TGTGCCAGCAGTATATTAGCCAAAAACATTCAGTACTTC. As protein: CASSILAKNIQYF.

This clonotype came up a few times. CDR3 sequence: CSARNARTGKSSGANVLTF. Written as DNA, the CDR3 is TGCAGTGCTAGAAACGCGCGGACAGGGAAGAGCTCTGGGGCCAACGTCCTGACTTTC. The V and J genes are TRBV20-1 and TRBJ2-6; TRBD1 matches 8 bases. The CDR3 spans 19 residues. CDR1 DFQATT and CDR2 SNEGSKA come from the germline V gene (reference sequence). The V segment lost 2 bases and the J segment 0 bases; nucleotides outside the gene matches: 12.

This clonotype was detected a few times. The chain employs TRBV19 and TRBJ2-5, with 9 bases aligning to TRBD2. The DNA end favors TRBJ2-1, so the J call may be wrong. This CDR3 is 15 amino acids long. CDR1 is LNHDA and CDR2 is SQIVND in the germline V gene (reference sequence). CDR3 sequence (DNA): TGTGCCAGTACCTCATGGGTAGCGGGAGCACAGGAGCAGTTCTTC. It is translated as CASTSWVAGAQEQFF.

In its sample, this clonotype was seen a few times. DNA of the CDR3: TGTGCCAGCAGCCAAGTGTTTGGACTAGCAAGCACAGATACGCAGTATTTT. Translating it yields CASSQVFGLASTDTQYF. The chain uses TRBV3-1 and TRBJ2-3; 8 bases are shared with TRBD2. The CDR3 spans 17 residues. With V trimmed by 1 base and J by 0 bases, 6 bases remained unmatched. Germline CDR1 reads LGHDT; CDR2 reads YNNKEL (reference sequence).

The chain couples TRBV3-1 to TRBJ2-5; 7 bases align to TRBD2. The J call may be faulty, since TRBJ2-7 better matches the DNA end. This CDR3 is 15 amino acids long. Germline CDR1 reads LGHDT; CDR2 reads YNNKEL (reference sequence). CDR3 region: CASSRSSGGAYEQYF. The CDR3 bases are TGTGCCAGCAGCCGTTCTAGCGGAGGGGCCTACGAGCAGTACTTC.

Points on this clonotype: A much larger clone differs by one base, so this may be a read error. The gene calls are TRBV9 and TRBJ2-1; 8 bases agree with TRBD2. After removal of 7 bases from V and 9 bases from J, the junction contained 12 bases not matched to a gene. This CDR3 is 14 amino acids long. From germline, CDR1 is SGDLS and CDR2 YYNGEE. CDR3: CASSGGNQGGEQFF. DNA of the CDR3: TGTGCCAGCTCGGGGGGGAACCAGGGAGGTGAGCAGTTCTTC. Full variable domain (remainder filled in from reference TRBV9 and TRBJ2-1): DSGVTQTPKHLITATGQRVTLRCSPRSGDLSVYWYQQSLDQGLQFLIQYYNGEERAKGNILERFSAQQFPDLHSELNLSSLELGDSALYFCASSGGNQGGEQFFGPGTRLTVL.

This clonotype was seen only a few times. The chain joins TRBV15 to TRBJ2-7; 8 nucleotides line up with TRBD1. Germline CDR1 and CDR2: LNHNV and YYDKDF (reference sequence). J was trimmed by 0 bases and V by 5 bases; bases with no gene match: 6. The CDR3 covers 15 residues. CDR3 nucleotide sequence: TGTGCCACCAGCCCCAGGGGGCAGATCTCCTACGAGCAGTACTTC. Its translation: CATSPRGQISYEQYF.

This clonotype showed up just a few times. CDR3 residues: CASTLRGLDGELFF. CDR3 DNA sequence: TGTGCCAGCACTCTCAGGGGGCTCGACGGGGAGCTGTTTTTT. The chain couples TRBV7-9 to TRBJ2-2; 8 bases map to TRBD1. The V and J ends lost 7 bases and 7 bases, in that order; junction bases with no gene match: 8. This CDR3 comprises 14 residues. CDR1 is SEHNR and CDR2 is FQNEAQ in the germline V gene (reference sequence).

V is TRBV29-1 and J is TRBJ1-5, with 9 bases that match TRBD1. This CDR3 has 15 residues. The V segment lost 1 base and the J segment 1 base; nucleotides outside the gene matches: 2. Germline V gene sequence: CDR1 SQVTM, CDR2 ANQGSEA. CDR3 DNA sequence: TGCAGCGTTGAAGGTGGGACAGGGAGCAATCAGCCCCAGCATTTT. Its protein product is CSVEGGTGSNQPQHF.

This clonotype was recorded a few times. V gene TRBV7-2 combines with J gene TRBJ2-1; D gene ambiguous. This CDR3 is built from 13 residues. Germline V lookup: CDR1 SGHTA, CDR2 FQGNSA. V lost 5 bases to trimming and J lost 9 bases, with 14 bases between them. As DNA, the CDR3 is TGTGCCAGCAGCCGCCGAGACTTTGGTGAGCAGTTCTTC. This sequence encodes CASSRRDFGEQFF.

The chain couples TRBV5-1 to TRBJ2-3; 8 nucleotides match TRBD2. The CDR3 loop spans 16 amino acids. CDR1 is SGHRS and CDR2 is YFSETQ in the germline V gene. V was clipped by 0 bases and J by 4 bases; unmatched bases: 7. The CDR3 nucleotides are TGCGCCAGCAGCTTGGGGTCGGCGGGAGGAGCAGATACGCAGTATTTT. It encodes CASSLGSAGGADTQYF.

This clonotype was counted only a few times. The chain recombines TRBV2 with TRBJ2-1, with D perhaps TRBD1 or TRBD2 (5 bases each). The CDR3 runs 14 residues. The germline V and J ends were trimmed by 8 bases and 6 bases, with 17 bases remaining between them. The germline CDR1 and CDR2 sequences are SNHLY and FYNNEI. This chain's CDR3 is CASDRDEGFNEQFF. The CDR3 DNA follows: TGTGCCAGCGACCGGGACGAGGGATTCAATGAGCAGTTCTTC.

The sample holds a few counts of this clonotype. The chain recombines TRBV7-9 with TRBJ2-5; TRBD1 agrees at 8 bases. With 4 bases clipped from V and 5 bases from J, the junction kept 9 bases outside the gene matches. The CDR3 loop spans 15 amino acids. The germline V gene encodes CDR1 SEHNR and CDR2 FQNEAQ (reference sequence). CDR3 in amino acids: CASSSEDRARETQYF. CDR3 nucleotides: TGTGCCAGCAGCTCGGAGGACAGGGCTCGGGAGACCCAGTACTTC.

The chain is built from TRBV20-1 and TRBJ1-5; 9 positions agree with TRBD1. V gave up 3 bases and J gave up 3 bases; unmatched junction bases: 9. Germline CDR1 and CDR2: DFQATT and SNEGSKA (reference sequence). This CDR3 comprises 16 residues. CDR3: CSARVRGQGVNQPQHF. The CDR3 DNA reads TGCAGTGCTAGGGTGCGGGGACAGGGAGTCAATCAGCCCCAGCATTTT.

The chain employs TRBV4-2 and TRBJ2-7, with 12 bases identical to TRBD1. The CDR3 consists of 16 residues. The germline gives CDR1 LGHNA, CDR2 YNFKEQ. V shed 1 base and J 1 base; nucleotides not matched to a gene: 2. The CDR3 spells CASSQGDRGLSYEQYF. In DNA, the CDR3 is TGTGCCAGCAGCCAAGGGGACAGGGGGCTGTCCTACGAGCAGTACTTC.

This clonotype has more than one count but fewer than ten. The genes are TRBV12-3 or TRBV12-4 and TRBJ2-1; D is ambiguous. V was shortened by 7 bases and J by 0 bases, with 13 bases between the two germline ends. The CDR3 runs to 15 residues. The CDR3 DNA follows: TGTGCCAGCACCCAGCAGGCCCTCTCCTACAATGAGCAGTTCTTC. It codes for CASTQQALSYNEQFF.

This chain links TRBV4-1 with TRBJ2-3; possibly TRBD2 for D (6 bases). Per the germline V gene, CDR1 is MGHRA and CDR2 is YSYEKL. The CDR3 runs to 16 residues. V lost 0 bases and J lost 3, with 13 bases in between. Here the CDR3 reads CASSQEIAAETDTQYF. DNA for the CDR3: TGCGCCAGCAGCCAAGAGATAGCGGCCGAGACAGATACGCAGTATTTT.

V gene TRBV2 combines with J gene TRBJ1-2; D not certain. The CDR3 has 12 residues. Trimming shortened V by 6 bases and J by 3 bases, and 8 bases separated the two germline ends. Germline lookup yields CDR1 SNHLY and CDR2 FYNNEI. This CDR3 is CASRGMDYGYTF. The CDR3 DNA reads TGTGCCAGCAGGGGGATGGACTATGGCTACACCTTC.

This clonotype was detected a few times. This chain connects TRBV29-1 to TRBJ2-5; 8 positions agree with TRBD1. CDR1 is SQVTM, CDR2 ANQGSEA, per germline. V gave up 4 bases and J gave up 5 bases; unmatched junction bases: 9. The CDR3 runs to 14 residues. CDR3 region: CSVVRTGPLETQYF. DNA for the CDR3: TGCAGCGTTGTACGGACAGGGCCTTTGGAGACCCAGTACTTC.

The sample holds a few counts of this clonotype. This rearrangement joins TRBV7-3 to TRBJ2-2; 8 nucleotides agree with TRBD2. The germline V gene has CDR1 SGHTA and CDR2 FQGTGA. J was trimmed by 4 bases and V by 5 bases; bases with no gene match: 6. This CDR3 is 15 amino acids long. The CDR3 coding sequence is TGTGCCAGCAGCCCCATTGCGGGAGGCACCGGGGAGCTGTTTTTT. Translated: CASSPIAGGTGELFF.

The chain links TRBV27 to TRBJ2-5; no clear D. CDR1 and CDR2 (germline): MNHEY, SMNVEV (reference sequence). The CDR3 runs to 13 residues. V shed 4 bases and J shed 5 bases, with 11 bases lying between them. The CDR3 spells CASSSGPMETQYF. The CDR3 DNA reads as TGTGCCAGCAGTTCGGGCCCGATGGAGACCCAGTACTTC.

This clonotype was observed a handful of times. V and J are TRBV6-5 and TRBJ2-1, with D possibly matching TRBD1 (5 bases). In germline, CDR1 is MNHEY, CDR2 SVGAGI. Deletions cut 7 bases from V and 0 bases from J, with 10 bases between. CDR3 length equals 14 residues. DNA of the CDR3: TGTGCCAGCACCGCTCAGGGCTCCTACAATGAGCAGTTCTTC. Its protein product is CASTAQGSYNEQFF.

A few counts support this clonotype. The chain combines TRBV2 with TRBJ2-1; D may correspond to TRBD1 or TRBD2 (6 bases each). Germline CDR1 SNHLY, CDR2 FYNNEI. The CDR3 runs to 16 residues. Trimming left V 6 bases short and J 4 bases short, with 19 bases between. CDR3 region: CASSADAGGPYNEQFF. The DNA for the CDR3 is TGTGCCAGCAGCGCTGATGCTGGGGGGCCGTACAATGAGCAGTTCTTC.